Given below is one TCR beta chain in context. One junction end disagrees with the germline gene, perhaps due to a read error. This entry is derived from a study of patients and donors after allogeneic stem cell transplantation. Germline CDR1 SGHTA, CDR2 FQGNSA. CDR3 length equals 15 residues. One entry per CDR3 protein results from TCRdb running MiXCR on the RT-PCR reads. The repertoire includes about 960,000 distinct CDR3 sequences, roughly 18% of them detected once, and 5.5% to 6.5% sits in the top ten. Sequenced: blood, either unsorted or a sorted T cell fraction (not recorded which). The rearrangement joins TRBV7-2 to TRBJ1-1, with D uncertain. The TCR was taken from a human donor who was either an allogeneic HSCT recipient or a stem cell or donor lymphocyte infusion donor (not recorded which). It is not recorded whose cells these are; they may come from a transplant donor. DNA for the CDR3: TGTCCCAGCAGCTTAGGCGGTGACATGAACACTGAAGCTTTCTTT. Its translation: CPSSLGGDMNTEAFF.